Below, one T cell receptor beta chain is given with its context. There are a few counts of this clone. The target of this receptor is not known. One base away there is no much larger clone; base qualities are not given. This record belongs to a study of cytomegalovirus exposure and HLA in healthy donors (TCRdb year 2017). General notes on the study: In an earlier analysis of about 560 of the donors, 276 Gb of sequence data and 95 million to 130 million unique TCR beta sequences from roughly 180 million T cells were reported. An early release covering roughly 600 HLA-typed donors comprised about 310 gigabases of sequencing data and tens of millions of unique TCR sequences. Of the approximately 400 genotyped donors, 65% to 90% were placed in the genetic ancestry cluster associated with self-reported Caucasian donors. The study aimed to test whether cataloging public T cell receptors could reveal signatures of past pathogen exposure. The T cell repertoires of 700 or so subjects were profiled by immunosequencing and related to cytomegalovirus serostatus. Along with the roughly 670-subject first cohort, a separate validation cohort of some 130 different subjects was used. To predict cytomegalovirus infection status, the study combined high-throughput TCR immunosequencing, statistical association of individual TCRs with disease status, and machine learning. To study patterns of TCR occurrence, a later analysis re-analyzed previously published TCR beta repertoires from 550 to 800 donors and added high-resolution HLA genotyping. The later analysis used no new phenotypic data to find candidate immune exposures, relying instead on TCR beta sequences and their occurrence across donors. In an earlier analysis of 550 to 700 of the donors, high-throughput TCR beta sequencing was used to judge whether each TCR beta V gene segment behaved as functional or pseudogenic. Donor age, sex, ethnicity and CMV serostatus were compiled together with the repertoire data. Genome-wide SNP genotypes for about 65% of the 666 donors were used in a later genetic analysis, which treated that subset as a discovery cohort. All discovery cohort repertoires had been generated using a single sequencing platform. Both class I and class II loci were covered by HLA typing, at four-digit resolution. Typing coverage differed by locus: A, B, C, DRB1 and DQB1 were typed in roughly 620-640 donors, DQA1 in roughly 510, DPA1 in some 570, and DPB1 in about 450. About five DR-DQ haplotypes were handled as single units for association and clustering, since linkage in the cohort was strong. Among 300 to 500 genotyped donors of the cohort, an average of approximately 200,000 unique TCR beta nucleotide sequences was sequenced per donor, of which approximately 18% were non-productive.

Points the paper makes about the study in general: About 17 rarely observed V segments, including chromosome 9 orphons, were excluded from the earlier analysis of about 610 of the donors because counts were too low. The presence/absence analyses assumed that sequencing depth was roughly uniform across donors, and that assumption may not be true. In a later analysis, the rate of TCR association differed among HLA loci, with DRB1 alleles having the most associated TCRs and HLA-C alleles having the fewest. Assigning TCR associations to individual alleles was difficult when HLA alleles, especially DR and DQ, strongly co-occurred. Cytomegalovirus status was reported to be diagnosed by the classifier with high specificity and sensitivity in both the original and validation cohorts. Because the 87-base-pair reads could not distinguish some IMGT-functional V segments, including TRBV6-2 and TRBV6-3, those segments were excluded. A group of highly shared sequence variants was considered likely to be a technical artifact of the sequencing pipeline. A later genetic analysis reported fewer N-insertions in productive TCRs among donors in an Asian-associated ancestry cluster than the roughly 700-donor mean. Across donors, most TCR sequences were observed very rarely, whereas some public TCRs were present in many individuals. The only immune exposure information available for the cohort was CMV serostatus. According to the authors, the approach could potentially be generalized to other disease states and immunological phenotypes. A later analysis associated some 17,000 TCR beta sequences with specific HLA alleles at a false discovery rate of 0.05. Most CMV-associated TCR beta chains appeared to be HLA-restricted in a later analysis, and the HLA associations seemed to be driven largely by CMV exposure. Three of the identified cytomegalovirus-associated TCR beta chains were confirmed in vitro to be specific for cytomegalovirus antigens. A later genetic analysis associated a missense DCLRE1C variant with V-gene and J-gene trimming of TCR beta chains, and an independent cohort replicated the association. In an earlier analysis of 587 of the donors, most TCR beta V segments were observed in productive rearrangements about 90% or about 30% of the time, broadly matching IMGT annotations. The study listed 164 TCR beta chains as associated with cytomegalovirus. A further reported finding was that TCR beta sequences accurately predicted the HLA-A and HLA-B alleles for most subjects in the first cohort. Correlated functional status among segregating V segments might reflect linkage disequilibrium, but an unknown experimental factor could not be ruled out. Compared with equally common non-associated chains, HLA-associated TCR beta chains in a later analysis were more clonally expanded and had lower generation probabilities. A later analysis reported that several top co-occurrence clusters appeared linked to parvovirus B19, influenza, CMV and Epstein-Barr virus. Because some donors lacked HLA typing at each locus, the association tests relied only on the typed subset. In this cohort, only TCR beta chains were sequenced, and detectable features were limited by the absence of alpha or paired-chain data.

Relative to germline, V is missing 0 bases and J is missing 5 bases, with 6 bases of the junction outside any gene match. The germline V gene supplies CDR1 SGHRS and CDR2 YFSETQ. The CDR3, cysteine through phenylalanine, is 15 amino acids long. CDR3 DNA is the only sequence kept; it has 45 bases, read in frame from the first base. In total, about 650 healthy bone marrow donors made up the cohort. All cohort members were sampled while nominally healthy, although unrecorded immune exposures were likely present. The donor was CMV seronegative and belonged to the group of around 350 seronegative cohort members. Each donor provided a peripheral blood sample, and peripheral blood mononuclear cells were used for TCR beta sequencing. Genomic DNA was extracted from the blood cell samples with the Qiagen DNeasy Blood Extraction Kit. Libraries were constructed by the immunoSEQ multiplex PCR assay. For the multiplex PCR, a mixture combining 60 forward primers for TCR Vbeta segments and 13 reverse primers for TCR Jbeta segments was used. The CDR3 region of rearranged TCR beta genes was amplified from genomic DNA by a multiplex PCR assay. The Illumina HiSeq System was used to sequence the amplified TCR beta libraries as 87-base-pair reads. The authors' analysis ran thus. Across the 600 to 700 repertoires, a later analysis counted 78 million or so unique TCR beta chains, roughly 11 million of which were shared by at least two donors. Raw reads were error-corrected and collapsed into unique sequences with a nearest-neighbor algorithm that merged closely related sequences to remove PCR and sequencing errors. Alignment of CDR3 sequences to IMGT reference sequences was used to assign V, D and J gene segments. Each retained sequence needed at least a six-nucleotide match to both a V gene segment and a J gene segment. A rearrangement counted as productive if the CDR3 had no stop codons and remained in frame with V and J, and every other rearrangement counted as non-productive. CDR3 was defined by IMGT convention, running from the second conserved V-encoded cysteine to the conserved J-encoded phenylalanine. Sequences without an unambiguous match to a single V gene segment were excluded from the earlier analysis of about 630 of the donors. In an earlier analysis of several hundred of the donors, V segments were called functional above 56.7% productive rearrangements and were called segregating when the between-donor standard deviation exceeded 5%. A statistical classification framework was developed to diagnose cytomegalovirus status using the catalog of TCR beta chain sequences. A later analysis assigned V and J genes by comparing TCR nucleotide sequences with IMGT/GENE-DB human TR gene sequences. Using the TCRdist pipeline, a later analysis assigned CDR3 sequences along with most-parsimonious VDJ recombination scenarios. In a later analysis, every TCR beta chain was defined by the combination of its CDR3 amino acid sequence and its V-gene family, and reads without a unique V-gene family were dropped. As a way to deal with suspected cross-contamination and a sequencing artifact, a later analysis dropped hundreds of nucleotide sequences that were highly shared and had low generation probability. In a later analysis, a clonal expansion index was calculated for each public chain from normalized within-repertoire ranks of inferred template counts. A later analysis computed generation probabilities with a VDJ recombination model fitted to out-of-frame rearrangements, and checked the results against IGoR. In a later analysis, TCR-TCR, TCR-HLA and TCR-CMV co-occurrence was scored with hypergeometric tests, and a repertoire-size bias correction was applied to TCR pairs. A later analysis estimated false discovery rates by permuting HLA or CMV assignments 20 times. In a later analysis, co-occurring TCRs were grouped with DBSCAN, and TCRdist sequence similarity was added when clustering was performed within HLA-allele-positive subsets. Repertoires with fewer than 30,000 or more than 120,000 public chains were left out of co-occurrence clustering, as were five repertoires with anomalous nucleotide sharing. TCRdb holds this immuneACCESS table with in-frame rearrangements only. Some clones are missing; in checked studies, unresolved V genes explain under half, and the rest has no known cause. The V and J calls and clone size come from that table; D and trimming were worked out from the DNA. The sample records 99,000 or so clones, 65% to 85% of which are singletons. Approximately 5.1% of the sample rests with the top ten.

The TCR comes from a male donor in good health and CMV-seronegative. This chain is built from TRBV5-1 and TRBJ2-7; the junction holds 9 bases that match TRBD1. The source material was PBMCs. The nucleotide sequence reads TGCGCCAGCAGCTTGGGGGACAGGGAAATCAACGAGCAGTACTTC. Translation gives CASSLGDREINEQYF.